This is a list of T cell receptor beta chains from one sample in a study of beta chain features in type 1 diabetes. Using immunoSEQ multiplex PCR, the repertoire was profiled, and TCRdb retains in-frame clones only, with some absent. Here the sample spans 350,000 to 450,000 clones, more than 11% being singletons. The sequenced sample was naive CD4+ T cells from blood. The receptors come from a man under 40 in good health. Both conserved end residues are part of each CDR3. Fields, in order: clone size, V gene, J gene, D gene, CDR3 protein, CDR3 DNA. A D gene is named only where the DNA matches it firmly. Expanded clones are given a class, and other clones once, few, many or no size at all.

>NA|TRBV9|TRBJ2-1|NA
CASSVGMGSSYNEQFF
TGTGCCAGCAGCGTAGGTATGGGGAGCTCCTACAATGAGCAGTTCTTC
>NA|TRBV19|TRBJ2-5|TRBD1
CASSSFRGLRETQYF
TGTGCCAGTAGTAGTTTCAGGGGGCTAAGAGAGACCCAGTACTTC
>few|TRBV4-3|TRBJ2-3|NA
CASSQDNRADTQYF
TGCGCCAGCAGCCAAGATAACAGGGCAGATACGCAGTATTTT
>few|TRBV7-6|TRBJ1-3|NA
CASSLVGAGGNTIYF
TGTGCCAGCAGCTTAGTTGGGGCAGGTGGAAACACCATATATTTT
>few|TRBV4-1|TRBJ2-1|TRBD2
CASSQESSGNHNEQFF
TGCGCCAGCAGCCAAGAATCTAGCGGGAATCACAATGAGCAGTTCTTC
>NA|TRBV9|TRBJ2-1|NA
CASSVQVGNEQFF
TGTGCCAGCAGCGTACAAGTAGGGAATGAGCAGTTCTTC
>NA|TRBV7-2|TRBJ2-5|NA
CASSLDQETQYF
TGTGCCAGCAGCTTAGATCAAGAGACCCAGTACTTC
>NA|TRBV18|TRBJ1-1|NA
CASSPSKNTEAFF
TGTGCCAGCTCACCCAGTAAAAATACTGAAGCTTTCTTT
>few|TRBV5-4|TRBJ2-1|NA
CASSFWAKRQFF
TGTGCCAGCAGCTTCTGGGCCAAGCGGCAGTTCTTC
>few|TRBV27|TRBJ1-2|TRBD1
CASSLTGGNYGYTF
TGTGCCAGCAGTTTGACAGGGGGTAACTATGGCTACACCTTC
>few|TRBV14|TRBJ1-5|TRBD1
CASHRGPQPQHF
TGTGCCAGCCACAGGGGTCCCCAGCCCCAGCATTTT
>NA|TRBV7-2|TRBJ1-4|NA
CASSQPHGGNEKLFF
TGTGCCAGCAGCCAACCTCACGGGGGTAATGAAAAACTGTTTTTT
>NA|TRBV5-4|TRBJ2-3|NA
CASSLGRGDTQYF
TGTGCCAGCAGCTTGGGTAGAGGAGATACGCAGTATTTT
>few|TRBV4-3|TRBJ2-1|NA
CASSQEKGRYNELSQQFF
TGCGCCAGCAGCCAAGAAAAGGGGCGCTACAATGAGCTTAGTCAGCAGTTCTTC
>few|TRBV15|TRBJ1-2|NA
CATSRVWQEDFFF
TGTGCCACCAGCAGAGTATGGCAGGAGGATTTCTTCTTC
>NA|TRBV4-3|TRBJ2-1|TRBD1
CASSQEPGQGATTLYNEQFF
TGCGCCAGCAGCCAAGAACCGGGACAGGGGGCTACGACATTATACAATGAGCAGTTCTTC
>NA|TRBV4-1|TRBJ1-1|TRBD1
CASREQTGGTEAFF
TGCGCCAGCAGGGAACAGACAGGGGGCACTGAAGCTTTCTTT
>few|TRBV12-5|TRBJ2-5|NA
CASGLSPGEETQYF
TGTGCTAGTGGTTTGTCACCGGGGGAAGAGACCCAGTACTTC
>NA|TRBV20-1|TRBJ2-3|NA
CSARPQDTQYF
TGCAGTGCTAGACCACAGGATACGCAGTATTTT
>NA|TRBV30|TRBJ2-1|TRBD2
CAGDHPSGSYNEQFF
TGTGCCGGAGACCACCCTAGCGGCTCCTACAATGAGCAGTTCTTC
>NA|TRBV29-1|TRBJ2-2|NA
CSVDVRTATGELFF
TGCAGCGTTGATGTGAGGACCGCTACCGGGGAGCTGTTTTTT
>few|TRBV18|TRBJ2-3|NA
CASSPPVDTQYF
TGTGCCAGCTCACCACCCGTAGATACGCAGTATTTT